This TCR beta chain was captured by sequencing in a study of cytomegalovirus exposure and HLA in healthy donors. Study overall: Roughly 80 million unique TCRs from HLA-typed donors made up an early data release.

On this clone itself: Its cognate antigen is unknown.

In the PCR, 60 Vbeta and 13 Jbeta primers were used. TCRdb's table, derived via immunoSEQ multiplex PCR, lists solely in-frame clones and lacks some. Altogether 130,000 to 150,000 clones are present, over 60% being singletons, with the ten largest covering 4.9%. The V gene end was trimmed by 2 bases and the J gene end by 6 bases; junction bases not matched to a gene: 12. CDR3 length equals 16 residues. The germline CDR1 and CDR2 sequences are GTSNPN and SVGIG (reference sequence). Points from the study as a whole: Approximately 160 TCR beta chains were listed as cytomegalovirus-associated. In vitro checks showed that three CMV-associated chains really do target CMV antigens.

The source material was PBMCs. The sequence came from a woman aged 45-65 years in good health and CMV-seronegative. The chain is built from TRBV30 and TRBJ2-3; 9 bases line up with TRBD1. The CDR3 protein is CAWSSGGQGLLDTQYF. Here the CDR3 DNA reads TGTGCCTGGAGTTCGGGGGGACAGGGACTACTGGATACGCAGTATTTT.